The source of this TCR beta chain is a study of T cells in localized non-small cell lung cancer. CDR1 SGHNT and CDR2 YYREEE come from the germline V gene (reference sequence). J was trimmed by 3 bases and V by 4 bases; bases with no gene match: 7. This CDR3 has 15 residues. Generated by immunoSEQ multiplex PCR, the TCRdb table keeps only in-frame clones and is missing some. This sample has 75,000 to 80,000 clones, with 88% found just once. In the case of this clone: Antigen specificity is unknown.

Notes on the study in general: In uninvolved adjacent lung, T cell clonality reached its highest value, exceeding tumor. Analysis by sequencing included only one tumor region, so heterogeneity remains possible. Longer overall survival accompanied higher blood T cell density. Of the top 100 tumor clones, median approximately 50 were in adjacent lung, approximately 30 among its top 100.

This chain connects TRBV5-4 to TRBJ1-1; 9 positions match TRBD1. Specimen: peripheral blood, collected before any cancer treatment. The clonotype comes from a woman between 35 and 70 years old with stage I squamous cell lung carcinoma. The CDR3 region is CASSRRQGVDTEAFF. In DNA form, the CDR3 reads TGTGCCAGCAGCCGCCGACAGGGGGTGGACACTGAAGCTTTCTTT. The variable domain in full, with the rest retrieved from reference TRBV5-4 and TRBJ1-1, is ETGVTQSPTHLIKTRGQQVTLRCSSQSGHNTVSWYQQALGQGPQFIFQYYREEENGRGNFPPRFSGLQFPNYSSELNVNALELDDSALYLCASSRRQGVDTEAFFGQGTRLTVV.